This TCR beta chain was profiled in a study of blood T cell repertoires in COVID-19 (dated by TCRdb to 2019 to 2021). With regard to the full study: The collaborator samples originated in the United States, Italy and Spain and spanned the acute and convalescent phases of COVID-19. The sample metadata nearly always contained a de-identified subject ID, COVID-19 status, age in years and sex. The repertoires were released in a freely available public database intended as a resource for research on the immune response to SARS-CoV-2. Samples were obtained from the ongoing ImmuneRACE study (first 160 participants) and from 1,000 to 1,500 subjects provided by 6 global collaborators. The material from the prospective study consisted of cDNA or gDNA derived from T cells, B-cell-depleted T cells, or PBMCs. HLA class I and class II types, where available, came from metadata supplied by the sample provider rather than from assay-based typing. The dataset comprised deeply sampled blood TCRbeta repertoires from subjects exposed to, actively infected with, or recovered from COVID-19. The research as a whole found: How much clinical and demographic metadata was included differed by source and by participant, and the metadata was provided uncurated.

Taken from the germline V gene, the CDR1 and CDR2 loops are SGHVS and FQNEAQ. The CDR3 goes from the cysteine to the phenylalanine over 15 residues. Just the 45-base CDR3 DNA is kept, in frame starting at base 1. Trimming at the junction amounts to 1 base on V and 0 bases on J, and the germline ends lie 7 bases apart. A remark on this clone: The antigen this receptor binds is unknown. Qualities for individual bases were not recorded, and no much larger clone is one base off.

Collaborating institutions collected whole blood in K2EDTA tubes following their own protocols. For TCRbeta analysis, collaborator samples were shipped as frozen whole blood, as isolated PBMCs, or as DNA extracted from either sample type. TCRbeta CDR3 regions were amplified from genomic DNA by means of the immunoSEQ Assay, a bias-controlled multiplex PCR. Regarding the original processing steps: Nucleated cell counts per sample were estimated from amplification of reference gene primers within the assay. To quantify the absolute abundance of each unique TCRbeta CDR3 rearrangement, sequence reads were collapsed and filtered. For each sample, productive Simpson clonality was calculated by taking the square root of Simpson's diversity index across productive rearrangements. TCRdb provides this immuneACCESS table in a form limited to in-frame rearrangements. Some clones are lacking; in checked studies, under half of them reflect an unresolved V gene, and why the rest are absent is not known. The DNA gave D and trimming, while V, J and clone size come from that table. For this sample there are about 360,000 clones; around 90% appear just once. The top ten hold over 2.5% of the sample.

The chain was built from TRBV7-8 and TRBJ1-3; the D gene cannot be named for sure. The sequenced material came from peripheral blood. The receptor's source is a human donor in a cohort sampled during active COVID-19. The encoded CDR3 is CASSLGGHSGNTIYF. The nucleotide sequence is TGTGCCAGCAGCTTAGGCGGGCACTCTGGAAACACCATATATTTT. The entire variable domain, with the stretches around the CDR3 drawn from the reference TRBV7-8 and TRBJ1-3 proteins, is GAGVSQSPRYKVAKRGQDVALRCDPISGHVSLFWYQQALGQGPEFLTYFQNEAQLDKSGLPSDRFFAERPEGSVSTLKIQRTQQEDSAVYLCASSLGGHSGNTIYFGEGSWLTVV.